This T cell receptor beta chain was profiled in a study of cytomegalovirus exposure and HLA in healthy donors. This clone showed up just once. Libraries were prepared by immunoSEQ multiplex PCR; TCRdb keeps only in-frame clonotypes and omits some of them. The data show approximately 160,000 clones, around 90% seen once. The receptor's source is a woman between 18 and 29 years old in good health and CMV-seropositive. The sequenced sample was PBMCs.

The CDR3 here is CASSQGRTGFGNTIYF. In DNA, the CDR3 is TGCGCCAGCAGCCAAGGCCGGACAGGGTTCGGAAACACCATATATTTT. The chain has TRBV5-1 and TRBJ1-3; 8 bases are shared with TRBD1. From germline, CDR1 is SGHRS and CDR2 YFSETQ. The junction had 10 bases not matched to a gene; V was cut back by 4 bases and J by 4 bases. The CDR3 spans 16 residues.